This T cell receptor beta chain is from a study of early T cells in non-severe SARS-CoV-2 infection. Study-wide context: Sequencing targeted bulk RNA from unsorted whole blood, leaving chains unpaired.

Individual cDNA molecules carried attached unique molecular identifiers. TCRdb itself ran the 5' RACE reads through MiXCR, one entry per CDR3 protein. The repertoire holds tens of thousands of distinct CDR3 sequences, with 5% to 7% as singletons. Study-level results: Missing private and CD4 specificities, VDJdb matching favored anti-spike CD8 responses.

Germline values: CDR1 DFQATT, CDR2 SNEGSKA (reference sequence). This CDR3 is built from 14 residues. With V trimmed by 5 bases and J by 6 bases, 9 bases remained unmatched. In this sample, this clonotype turned up many times. Its cognate antigen is unknown. The sequence came from an adult who was a healthcare worker with PCR-confirmed SARS-CoV-2 infection or an uninfected control (not recorded which). This rearrangement joins TRBV20-1 to TRBJ1-5; TRBD1 agrees at 8 bases. Sequencing was performed on whole blood. CDR3 nucleotides: TGCAGTGCTCTTAGGACAGGGACGAGTCAGCCCCAGCATTTT. It codes for CSALRTGTSQPQHF.